This is a list of T cell receptor beta chains from one sample in a study of blood T cell repertoires in COVID-19. Data came from immunoSEQ multiplex PCR; TCRdb stores just in-frame clones and leaves some out. The data show roughly 40,000 clones, over 70% seen once. The sample consisted of peripheral blood. These receptors all stem from a human donor in a cohort sampled during active COVID-19. Both conserved end residues are part of each CDR3. Each record gives: V gene, CDR3 length, J gene, D gene, clone size, CDR3 protein, CDR3 DNA. A D gene is named only where the DNA matches it firmly. Clone sizes are given selectively: once, few, many, or a class where the clone is expanded.

TRBV13	13	TRBJ2-5	TRBD1	NA	CASSSYRGETQYF	TGTGCCAGCAGCTCGTACAGGGGGGAGACCCAGTACTTC
TRBV6-2/TRBV6-3	18	TRBJ2-3	TRBD2	NA	CASSYILAGDGGTDTQYF	TGTGCCAGCAGTTACATTCTAGCGGGAGATGGGGGCACAGATACGCAGTATTTT
TRBV28	15	TRBJ2-7	NA	NA	CASSYRGHSVYEQYF	TGTGCCAGCAGTTATCGGGGACATTCAGTCTACGAGCAGTACTTC
TRBV3-1/TRBV3-2	15	TRBJ2-7	TRBD1	NA	CASSQSVDRVNEQYF	TGTGCCAGCAGCCAATCCGTGGACAGGGTCAACGAGCAGTACTTC
TRBV6-4	17	TRBJ2-2	TRBD2	NA	CASSARLAGGNTGELFF	TGTGCCAGCAGCGCCAGACTAGCGGGAGGGAACACCGGGGAGCTGTTTTTT
TRBV6-5	15	TRBJ2-1	TRBD2	NA	CASRPTSGSYNEQFF	TGTGCCAGCAGGCCTACTAGCGGGAGCTACAATGAGCAGTTCTTC
TRBV7-8	16	TRBJ1-3	TRBD1	NA	CASSYQGQAPGNTIYF	TGTGCCAGCAGCTATCAAGGACAGGCCCCTGGAAACACCATATATTTT
TRBV14	15	TRBJ2-7	NA	NA	CASSQGLGSLHEQYF	TGTGCCAGCAGCCAAGGGCTCGGGTCCCTCCACGAGCAGTACTTC
TRBV7-9	14	TRBJ2-1	TRBD1	NA	CASSLTGPGNEQFF	TGTGCCAGCAGCTTGACAGGGCCGGGCAATGAGCAGTTCTTC
TRBV10-1	16	TRBJ2-1	TRBD2	NA	CASSELLAGTYNEQFF	TGCGCCAGCAGTGAGTTGCTAGCGGGAACCTACAATGAGCAGTTCTTC
TRBV20-1	15	TRBJ2-1	NA	NA	CSASRPTGQRDEQFF	TGCAGTGCTAGTCGGCCGACAGGCCAGAGAGATGAGCAGTTCTTC
TRBV29-1	10	TRBJ1-4	NA	NA	CSVREEKLFF	TGCAGCGTCCGGGAAGAAAAACTGTTTTTT
TRBV6-1	12	TRBJ2-7	NA	NA	CASSDPGDEQYF	TGTGCCAGCAGTGACCCAGGGGACGAGCAGTACTTC
TRBV5-5	13	TRBJ1-4	NA	NA	CASSLLTNEKLFF	TGTGCCAGCAGCCTCCTAACTAATGAAAAACTGTTTTTT
TRBV5-6	15	TRBJ1-2	NA	once	CASSLGLGGNYGYTF	TGTGCCAGCAGCTTGGGGCTAGGCGGCAACTATGGCTACACCTTC
TRBV19	15	TRBJ1-4	NA	NA	CASSIWRQGDEKLFF	TGTGCCAGTAGTATCTGGCGGCAGGGTGATGAAAAACTGTTTTTT
TRBV28	12	TRBJ1-1	TRBD1	NA	CASATGVGDAFF	TGTGCCAGTGCGACAGGGGTTGGGGATGCTTTCTTT
TRBV6-5	14	TRBJ1-5	NA	NA	CASSYNRDNQPQHF	TGTGCCAGCAGTTACAACAGGGACAATCAGCCCCAGCATTTT
TRBV2	13	TRBJ1-2	TRBD1	NA	CASTPDRGHGYTF	TGTGCCAGCACCCCGGACAGGGGGCATGGCTACACCTTC
TRBV18	14	TRBJ1-4	NA	once	CASSPQGSNEKLFF	TGTGCCAGCTCACCACAGGGGTCTAATGAAAAACTGTTTTTT
TRBV6-1	12	TRBJ2-7	NA	NA	CASSEVASEQYF	TGTGCCAGCAGTGAAGTTGCTAGTGAGCAGTACTTC
TRBV7-2	18	TRBJ2-7	TRBD2	NA	CASSSPARLAGGSYEQYF	TGTGCCAGCAGCTCCCCCGCCCGACTAGCGGGAGGATCCTACGAGCAGTACTTC
TRBV11-2	15	TRBJ2-2	TRBD1	once	CASSADRGHTGELFF	TGTGCCAGCAGCGCAGACAGGGGGCACACCGGGGAGCTGTTTTTT
TRBV5-1	12	TRBJ1-2	TRBD1	NA	CASSSGQFGYTF	TGCGCCAGCAGCTCGGGACAGTTTGGCTACACCTTC
TRBV18	14	TRBJ2-5	TRBD1	NA	CASSRDRGQETQYF	TGTGCCAGCTCACGCGACAGGGGGCAAGAGACCCAGTACTTC
TRBV19	18	TRBJ2-1	TRBD2	once	CASSMSLAGGGASNEQFF	TGTGCCAGTAGTATGTCGCTAGCGGGAGGCGGGGCCAGCAATGAGCAGTTCTTC
TRBV6-1	16	TRBJ2-1	TRBD1	NA	CASSETPGQLNNEQFF	TGTGCCAGCAGTGAAACCCCGGGACAGCTAAACAATGAGCAGTTCTTC
TRBV28	13	TRBJ2-7	NA	NA	CASSLPPPLEQYF	TGTGCCAGCAGTTTACCTCCCCCCCTTGAGCAGTACTTC
TRBV28	12	TRBJ2-7	NA	NA	CASSSGQNEQYF	TGTGCCAGCAGTTCCGGACAGAACGAGCAGTACTTC
TRBV6-1	15	TRBJ2-7	TRBD2	few	CASSDLAGDRYEQYF	TGTGCCAGCAGTGATCTAGCGGGAGATCGCTACGAGCAGTACTTC
TRBV19	14	TRBJ2-5	TRBD1	NA	CASSMGQGGETQYF	TGTGCCAGTAGTATGGGACAGGGGGGCGAGACCCAGTACTTC
TRBV9	16	TRBJ2-3	TRBD2	few	CASSVTSGKNTDTQYF	TGTGCCAGCAGCGTGACTAGCGGGAAAAACACAGATACGCAGTATTTT
TRBV12-2	21	TRBJ2-2	NA	NA	CASRLYLMHGTVQFRPGELFF	TGTGCAAGTCGCTTATATCTTATGCATGGGACAGTGCAATTCCGACCCGGGGAGCTGTTTTTT
TRBV19	14	TRBJ1-2	TRBD1	NA	CASSWDRGSVGYTF	TGTGCCAGTAGTTGGGACAGGGGATCTGTTGGCTACACCTTC
TRBV18	15	TRBJ1-1	TRBD1	NA	CASPPRDRLNTEAFF	TGTGCCAGCCCTCCGAGGGACAGATTGAACACTGAAGCTTTCTTT
TRBV29-1	12	TRBJ2-7	TRBD2	NA	CSAERGADEQYF	TGCAGCGCCGAGCGGGGGGCCGACGAGCAGTACTTC
TRBV7-8	15	TRBJ1-6	TRBD1	NA	CASSLTGGLNSPLHF	TGTGCCAGCAGCCTTACAGGGGGTCTGAATTCACCCCTCCACTTT
TRBV10-3	15	TRBJ2-5	NA	NA	CAISESAGGQETQYF	TGTGCCATCAGTGAGTCGGCGGGCGGTCAAGAGACCCAGTACTTC
TRBV6-2/TRBV6-3	17	TRBJ1-3	NA	NA	CASSPPVFRASGNTIYF	TGTGCCAGCAGTCCCCCCGTGTTCAGGGCATCTGGAAACACCATATATTTT
TRBV29-1	12	TRBJ1-1	TRBD1	NA	CSAAGGNTEAFF	TGCAGCGCCGCAGGGGGAAACACTGAAGCTTTCTTT
TRBV5-1	12	TRBJ1-2	TRBD1	NA	CASSSTGGGYTF	TGCGCCAGCAGCTCGACAGGGGGAGGCTACACCTTC
TRBV6-1	16	TRBJ2-7	TRBD1	NA	CASSAWTGGMLYEQYF	TGTGCCAGCAGTGCTTGGACAGGGGGTATGTTGTACGAGCAGTACTTC
TRBV6-2/TRBV6-3	17	TRBJ2-1	NA	NA	CASSYSVGGASYNEQFF	TGTGCCAGCAGTTACTCAGTAGGAGGGGCCTCCTACAATGAGCAGTTCTTC
TRBV6-5	14	TRBJ1-2	NA	few	CASRRQGSNYGYTF	TGTGCCAGCAGGCGCCAGGGGTCTAACTATGGCTACACCTTC
TRBV6-2/TRBV6-3	14	TRBJ1-5	TRBD1	NA	CASSLTGLNQPQHF	TGTGCCAGCAGTCTGACAGGGCTCAATCAGCCCCAGCATTTT